What follows are 18 T cell receptor beta chains derived from one specimen sequenced in a study of cytomegalovirus exposure and HLA in healthy donors. TCRdb's table, derived via immunoSEQ multiplex PCR, lists solely in-frame clones and lacks some. This table has tens of thousands of clones, around 95% appearing once. The specimen sequenced was PBMCs. These receptors all stem from a woman younger than 30 in good health and CMV-seronegative.

This CDR3 is CASSVRAGGTDTQYF. The CDR3 region has the DNA TGTGCCAGCAGCGTTAGGGCAGGGGGCACAGATACGCAGTATTTT. The rearrangement links TRBV9 to TRBJ2-3, with D possibly being TRBD1 (6 bases). Trimming shortened V by 2 bases and J by 1 base, and 11 bases separated the two germline ends. Per germline, CDR1 SGDLS and CDR2 YYNGEE. The CDR3 contains 15 residues.

J is TRBJ2-7 and V is TRBV28; 9 nucleotides align to TRBD1. Per the germline V gene, CDR1 is MDHEN and CDR2 is SYDVKM. With V trimmed by 7 bases and J by 4 bases, 11 bases remained unmatched. The CDR3 loop spans 15 amino acids. CDR3 bases: TGTGCCAGCACCACCCCCGGCGGACAGGGGTACGAGCAGTACTTC. This gives the protein CASTTPGGQGYEQYF.

The V and J genes are TRBV27 and TRBJ2-7; 9 bases are shared with TRBD1. Trimming cost V 6 bases and J 3 bases; bases outside gene matches: 0. The CDR3 loop spans 12 amino acids. The germline gives CDR1 MNHEY, CDR2 SMNVEV (reference sequence). CDR3 loop: CASRGQGYEQYF. CDR3 bases: TGTGCCAGCAGGGGACAGGGCTACGAGCAGTACTTC.

CDR3 in amino acids: CASSEQGDTQYF. The DNA for the CDR3 is TGTGCCAGCAGTGAACAGGGCGATACGCAGTATTTT. The rearrangement links TRBV6-1 to TRBJ2-3, with D possibly TRBD1 on 5 matching bases. Germline V gives CDR1 MNHNS, CDR2 SASEGT. Trimming removed 2 bases at V and 6 bases at J, with 6 bases between. CDR3 length equals 12 residues.

V usage is TRBV11-3 and J usage is TRBJ1-1; D is undetermined. Germline V gene lookup returns CDR1 SGHNT and CDR2 YENEEA. The CDR3 runs to 13 residues. V was shortened by 2 bases and J by 4 bases, with 8 bases between the two germline ends. The CDR3 DNA reads as TGTGCCAGCAGCTTAAGCGAAGTCACTGAAGCTTTCTTT. Protein product: CASSLSEVTEAFF.

V and J are TRBV27 and TRBJ2-7; 8 bases agree with TRBD2. Unmatched junction bases numbered 13, after V lost 7 bases and J lost 5 bases. This CDR3 is 15 amino acids long. Germline values: CDR1 MNHEY, CDR2 SMNVEV (reference sequence). CDR3 loop: CASTLYASGSNEQYF. The CDR3 DNA is TGTGCCAGCACCCTTTATGCTAGCGGGTCCAACGAGCAGTACTTC.

V and J are TRBV5-1 and TRBJ2-3, with TRBD2 matching over 9 bases. Germline V gives CDR1 SGHRS, CDR2 YFSETQ. CDR3 length: 15 residues. Losses at the gene ends were 1 base for V and 6 bases for J; bases not matched to a gene: 6. The chain's CDR3 is CASSLRGGASDTQYF. The DNA of the CDR3 is TGCGCCAGCAGCTTGCGCGGGGGGGCATCTGATACGCAGTATTTT.

The CDR3 nucleotides read TGTGCCAGCAGTGACCTAGGTGGAGCCCCAGATACGCAGTATTTT. As protein: CASSDLGGAPDTQYF. The gene calls are TRBV6-1 and TRBJ2-3; unclear D gene. The CDR3 is 15 amino acids. Trimming removed 3 bases at V and 4 bases at J, with 14 bases between. Germline V gene data show CDR1 as MNHNS and CDR2 as SASEGT.

The chain joins TRBV6-1 to TRBJ1-2, with D tentatively TRBD1 (6 bases). In germline, CDR1 is MNHNS, CDR2 SASEGT. The CDR3 extends over 13 amino acids. V was clipped by 9 bases and J by 4 bases, with 15 bases between them. CDR3 loop: CASGTGLLYGYTF. The CDR3 DNA follows: TGTGCCAGTGGAACAGGGCTGCTCTATGGCTACACCTTC.

The chain couples TRBV15 to TRBJ1-1; the D is unclear. The V end was cut by 0 bases, the J end by 5 bases, with 7 bases between. Germline CDR1 is LNHNV and CDR2 is YYDKDF (reference sequence). The CDR3 covers 13 residues. The CDR3 coding sequence is TGTGCCACCAGCAGAGATTTGGCTACTGAAGCTTTCTTT. Its protein product is CATSRDLATEAFF.

V and J are TRBV10-3 and TRBJ1-6; D unresolved. The CDR3 covers 13 residues. V lost 6 bases and J lost 7, with 10 bases in between. CDR1 ENHRY and CDR2 SYGVKD come from the germline V gene. The CDR3 sequence is CAISPTGNSPLHF. In nucleotides, the CDR3 is TGTGCCATCAGCCCCACGGGAAATTCACCCCTCCACTTT.

V and J are TRBV5-1 and TRBJ2-5; 9 bases map to TRBD1. Germline values: CDR1 SGHRS, CDR2 YFSETQ. This CDR3 is built from 15 residues. Trimming took 4 bases from V and 4 from J; bases not matched to a gene: 8. The CDR3 sequence: CASSHGDREAETQYF. The CDR3 DNA sequence: TGCGCCAGCAGCCATGGGGACAGGGAAGCAGAGACCCAGTACTTC.

CDR3 region: CACADFFNTQYF. The CDR3 DNA is TGTGCCTGCGCCGACTTCTTTAATACGCAGTATTTT. V gene TRBV30 combines with J gene TRBJ2-3; D remains unclear. This CDR3 comprises 12 residues. Germline assignment: CDR1 GTSNPN and CDR2 SVGIG (reference sequence). V was shortened by 6 bases and J by 7 bases, with 14 bases between the two germline ends.

This clone was found once. The V and J genes are TRBV2 and TRBJ2-3, with D possibly matching TRBD1 (6 bases). Trimming removed 10 bases from V and 6 bases from J, with 17 bases in between. The CDR3 extends over 13 amino acids. Germline V gene sequence: CDR1 SNHLY, CDR2 FYNNEI. The CDR3 spells CATPGQSSDTQYF. The DNA for the CDR3 is TGTGCCACACCTGGACAGTCCTCGGATACGCAGTATTTT.

The chain couples TRBV28 to TRBJ1-4, with 8 bases matching TRBD1. Germline-derived CDR1 and CDR2 are MDHEN and SYDVKM. V shed 10 bases and J 4 bases; nucleotides not matched to a gene: 17. This CDR3 region has 17 residues. The CDR3 region has the DNA TGTGCCACCCAAAGACAGGGGATGAGTCGAGGTAATGAAAAACTGTTTTTT. This sequence encodes CATQRQGMSRGNEKLFF.

V usage is TRBV7-9 and J usage is TRBJ1-5, with 7 bases lining up with TRBD1. CDR3 length equals 13 residues. CDR1 and CDR2 (germline): SEHNR, FQNEAQ (reference sequence). V was clipped by 6 bases and J by 10 bases; unmatched bases: 9. The CDR3 DNA follows: TGTGCCAGCAGTCGGACAGGTCCGCTCCCCCAGCATTTT. It specifies CASSRTGPLPQHF. Filled out from reference TRBV7-9 and TRBJ1-5, the complete variable domain reads DTGVSQNPRHKITKRGQNVTFRCDPISEHNRLYWYRQTLGQGPEFLTYFQNEAQLEKSRLLSDRFSAERPKGSFSTLEIQRTEQGDSAMYLCASSRTGPLPQHFGDGTRLSIL.

The chain is built from TRBV7-3 and TRBJ2-1; 11 bases match TRBD2. The germline CDR1 and CDR2 sequences are SGHTA and FQGTGA. Unmatched junction bases numbered 11, after V lost 5 bases and J lost 8 bases. The CDR3 sequence is 16 residues long. The DNA of the CDR3 is TGTGCCAGCAGCCAAAGTAGCGGGGGGGCTGGACATGAGCAGTTCTTC. This translates into CASSQSSGGAGHEQFF.

The J gene is TRBJ1-2, the V gene TRBV9; TRBD1 matches 10 bases. The CDR3 length is 15 residues. Germline lookup yields CDR1 SGDLS and CDR2 YYNGEE. V trimming: 3 bases; J trimming: 7 bases; junction bases outside the gene matches: 9. The CDR3 region has the DNA TGTGCCAGCAGCGGCTCGCGACAGGGGGCCGGTGGCTACACCTTC. Translated: CASSGSRQGAGGYTF.